This T cell receptor beta chain was observed in a study of blood T cells in healthy people across ages. This clonotype has only a few counts. Its antigen is unknown. General study points: Possibly confounding the expanded clonotype changes was the fact that donor CMV status was unknown. Diversity estimates drawn from one million T cells were deemed underestimates.

V dropped 2 bases and J dropped 4; count of bases not matched to a gene: 5. Per germline, CDR1 SGHRS and CDR2 YFSETQ. The CDR3 has 15 amino acids. For the second PCR, which ran for roughly 6 to 11 cycles, a sample-barcoded 5' primer and a J-beta primer mix were used. Each cDNA molecule carried a tag from a template-switch adaptor that contained 12 random nucleotides. TCRdb itself ran the 5' RACE reads through MiXCR, one entry per CDR3 protein. The profile shows just under 750,000 distinct CDR3 sequences, about 20% of them singletons. V and J are TRBV5-1 and TRBJ2-2, with TRBD1 matching over 7 bases. The sequenced sample consisted of blood. This TCR derives from a man between 65 and 85 years old in good health. This CDR3 reads CASSFRDSGTGELFF. CDR3 DNA: TGCGCCAGCAGCTTCCGGGACAGTGGCACCGGGGAGCTGTTTTTT.